These T cell receptor beta chains were read from a single sample in a study of OX40 agonist ivuxolimab in advanced cancers. The data were produced by immunoSEQ multiplex PCR, yet TCRdb's version contains in-frame clones alone and is incomplete. In the table there are some 20,000 clones, just under 75% of which are singletons. The starting material was CD4+ or CD8+ T cells sorted from blood, obtained in a trial of the OX40 agonist ivuxolimab. The receptors were sampled from an adult with an advanced solid tumor such as melanoma, head and neck, liver or kidney cancer. The CDR3 runs from the conserved cysteine through the conserved F or W. D genes are given only for firm matches. Where a row states a size, it is once, few, many or the class of an expanded clone; other rows omit it.

cdr3_aa | cdr3_nt | d_call | clone_size | j_call | v_call
CASSQKSSQPGELFF | TGCGCCAGCAGCCAAAAGTCCTCACAACCCGGGGAGCTGTTTTTT | NA | NA | TRBJ2-2 | TRBV4-3
CASSYSNEQFF | TGTGCCAGCAGCTATTCCAATGAGCAGTTCTTC | NA | NA | TRBJ2-1 | TRBV5-6
CASSSDRVETQYF | TGTGCCAGCAGCTCGGACAGGGTTGAGACCCAGTACTTC | TRBD1 | NA | TRBJ2-5 | TRBV7-2
CASSLGTIGGETQYF | TGTGCCAGCAGCTTAGGGACAATAGGGGGAGAGACCCAGTACTTC | NA | NA | TRBJ2-5 | TRBV11-2
CASSMIGGGTEAFF | TGTGCCAGTAGTATGATAGGGGGCGGCACTGAAGCTTTCTTT | TRBD1 | NA | TRBJ1-1 | TRBV19
CASSIGPGKGYGYTF | TGTGCCAGTAGTATCGGCCCAGGGAAAGGCTATGGCTACACCTTC | NA | NA | TRBJ1-2 | TRBV19
CASSYSNPGVNTEAFF | TGTGCCAGCAGTTACTCAAATCCAGGGGTGAACACTGAAGCTTTCTTT | NA | NA | TRBJ1-1 | TRBV6-5
CASSFDPSSYNEQFF | TGTGCCAGCAGCTTCGATCCGAGCTCCTACAATGAGCAGTTCTTC | NA | NA | TRBJ2-1 | TRBV11-2
CASSLRTGVDEQFF | TGTGCCAGCAGTCTACGGACAGGGGTCGATGAGCAGTTCTTC | TRBD1 | NA | TRBJ2-1 | TRBV28
CASSQEWGTSADTQYF | TGCGCCAGCAGCCAAGAATGGGGGACTAGCGCAGATACGCAGTATTTT | TRBD2 | NA | TRBJ2-3 | TRBV4-3
CASKDGQALEKLFF | TGTGCCAGCAAAGATGGACAGGCCTTAGAAAAACTGTTTTTT | TRBD1 | NA | TRBJ1-4 | TRBV7-9
CASSLAGRIYEQYF | TGTGCCAGCAGCTTAGCTGGCAGAATCTACGAGCAGTACTTC | NA | NA | TRBJ2-7 | TRBV7-8
CASSPTGTKGNIQYF | TGTGCCAGCAGCCCAACCGGGACAAAGGGGAACATTCAGTACTTC | NA | NA | TRBJ2-4 | TRBV7-2
CVSSPTEVREQYF | TGTGTCAGTAGTCCCACCGAGGTCCGCGAGCAGTACTTC | NA | NA | TRBJ2-7 | TRBV19
CASSLEGFGEKLFF | TGCGCCAGCAGCTTGGAGGGGTTCGGGGAAAAACTGTTTTTT | NA | once | TRBJ1-4 | TRBV5-1
CASSQGYEQYF | TGTGCCAGCAGCCAGGGCTACGAGCAGTACTTC | NA | NA | TRBJ2-7 | TRBV25-1
CASSHSRGWAEAFF | TGTGCCAGCAGCCACTCCAGGGGTTGGGCTGAAGCTTTCTTT | NA | many | TRBJ1-1 | TRBV13
CATSREAGTHLIAQYF | TGTGCCACCAGCAGAGAGGCCGGGACTCACCTTATCGCGCAGTATTTT | NA | NA | TRBJ2-3 | TRBV15